This is a list of T cell receptor beta chains from one sample in a study of blood T cell repertoires in COVID-19. The method was immunoSEQ multiplex PCR; TCRdb's version includes in-frame clones alone and lacks a portion of them. Among 130,000 or so clones listed, roughly 80% were seen once. The specimen sequenced was peripheral blood. These receptors all stem from a man aged 60 to 75 with acute or convalescent COVID-19. The CDR3 runs from the conserved cysteine through the conserved F or W. The order of the fields is V gene, J gene, CDR3 protein.

TRBV3-1/TRBV3-2	TRBJ2-3	CASSQRGDGTDTQYF
TRBV19	TRBJ1-1	CASSIVVNTEAFF
TRBV12-3/TRBV12-4	TRBJ1-2	CASSLGQSKETF
TRBV6-5	TRBJ2-7	CASSYSRREQYF
TRBV5-1	TRBJ2-1	CASSLEGPGVLEQFF
TRBV30	TRBJ1-3	CAWDWRTGNTIYF
TRBV29-1	TRBJ1-2	CSVDAGYGYTF
TRBV2	TRBJ2-3	CASSEQGPRTDTQYF
TRBV5-1	TRBJ2-7	CASSLVGTGTYEQYF
TRBV10-3	TRBJ2-2	CAIKSGGPDTGELFF
TRBV7-9	TRBJ2-2	CASSPRGRGDTGELFF
TRBV19	TRBJ1-6	CASSIQEGNSPLHF
TRBV15	TRBJ1-1	CATSARGEYAEAFF
TRBV3-1/TRBV3-2	TRBJ1-1	CASSQNSGGTEAFF
TRBV5-1	TRBJ2-4	CASSLATPRDIQYF
TRBV5-4	TRBJ2-2	CASSRRGANTGELFF
TRBV6-5	TRBJ1-3	CASAGASISGNTIYF
TRBV6-5	TRBJ1-2	CASSLGHRGNYGYTF
TRBV2	TRBJ1-2	CASSEEGAGLGYTF
TRBV28	TRBJ2-1	CASSERSGSNNEQFF
TRBV19	TRBJ2-7	CASSPRTRNSYEQYF
TRBV7-9	TRBJ1-5	CASSFGQGGQPQHF
TRBV2	TRBJ2-4	CASSEALAGGPKNIQYF
TRBV5-1	TRBJ2-5	CASSFRGSGEETQYF
TRBV7-6	TRBJ1-1	CASSSTGTGIRDTEAFF